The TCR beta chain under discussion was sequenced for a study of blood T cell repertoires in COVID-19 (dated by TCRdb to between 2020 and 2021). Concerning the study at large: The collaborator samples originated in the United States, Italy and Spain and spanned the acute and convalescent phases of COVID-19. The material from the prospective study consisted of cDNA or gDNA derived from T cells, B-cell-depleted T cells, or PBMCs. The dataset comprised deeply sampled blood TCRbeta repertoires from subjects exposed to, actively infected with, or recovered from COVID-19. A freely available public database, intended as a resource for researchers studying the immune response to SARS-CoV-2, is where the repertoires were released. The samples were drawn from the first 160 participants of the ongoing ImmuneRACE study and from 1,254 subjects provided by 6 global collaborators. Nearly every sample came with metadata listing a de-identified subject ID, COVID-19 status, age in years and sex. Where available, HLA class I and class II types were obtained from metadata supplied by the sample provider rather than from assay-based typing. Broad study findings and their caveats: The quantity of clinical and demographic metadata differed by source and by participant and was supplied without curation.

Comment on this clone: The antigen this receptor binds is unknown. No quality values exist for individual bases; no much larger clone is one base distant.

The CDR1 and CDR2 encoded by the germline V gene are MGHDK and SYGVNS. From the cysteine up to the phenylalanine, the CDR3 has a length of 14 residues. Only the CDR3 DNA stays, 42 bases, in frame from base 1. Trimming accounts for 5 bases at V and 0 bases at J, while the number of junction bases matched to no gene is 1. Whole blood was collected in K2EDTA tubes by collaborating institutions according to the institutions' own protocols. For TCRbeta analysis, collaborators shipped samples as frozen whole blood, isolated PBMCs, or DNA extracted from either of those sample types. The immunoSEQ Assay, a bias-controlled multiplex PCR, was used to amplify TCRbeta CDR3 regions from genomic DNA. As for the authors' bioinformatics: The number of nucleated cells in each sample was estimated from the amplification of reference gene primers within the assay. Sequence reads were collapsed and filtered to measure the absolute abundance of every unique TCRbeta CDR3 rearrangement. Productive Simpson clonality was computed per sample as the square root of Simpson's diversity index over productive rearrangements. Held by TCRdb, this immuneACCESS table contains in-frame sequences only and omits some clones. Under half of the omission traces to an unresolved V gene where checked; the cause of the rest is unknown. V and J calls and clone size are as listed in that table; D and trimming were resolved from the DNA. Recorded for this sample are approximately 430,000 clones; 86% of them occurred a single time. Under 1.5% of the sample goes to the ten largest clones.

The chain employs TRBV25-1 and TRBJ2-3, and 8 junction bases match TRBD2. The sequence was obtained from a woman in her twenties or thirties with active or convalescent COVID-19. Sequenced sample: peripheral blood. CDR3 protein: CASSRLASTDTQYF. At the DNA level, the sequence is TGTGCCAGCAGTCGACTAGCGAGCACAGATACGCAGTATTTT.